These T cell receptor beta chains were read from a single sample in a study of blood T cell repertoires in COVID-19. Sequencing was performed with immunoSEQ multiplex PCR; in TCRdb, only in-frame clones are kept and a portion is missing. This sample yields about 74,000 clones, of which approximately 83% are seen a single time; 40% to 45% belongs to the top ten. Sequenced material: peripheral blood. These receptors all stem from an older man with acute or convalescent COVID-19. The CDR3 runs from the conserved cysteine through the conserved F or W. A D gene is named only where the DNA matches it firmly. Clone size is not always given. Where it is, it says once, few, many or a class for expanded clones.

clone size | J gene | V gene | D gene | CDR3 DNA | CDR3 protein
- | TRBJ2-2 | TRBV11-3 | TRBD1 | TGTGCCAGCAAACCGGCAGGGGGCGCCGCCGGGGAGCTGTTTTTT | CASKPAGGAAGELFF
- | TRBJ1-1 | TRBV14 | - | TGTGCCAGCAGCCAGGGCCTTCTAGAAGCTTTCTTT | CASSQGLLEAFF
- | TRBJ2-1 | TRBV6-4 | - | TGTGCCAGCAGTAGTCCTAGTGGGTGCAATGAGCAGTTCTTC | CASSSPSGCNEQFF
medium-sized | TRBJ2-1 | TRBV13 | - | TGTGCCAGCAGCTCCCGACAGAGCCCTCCCTACAATGAGCAGTTCTTC | CASSSRQSPPYNEQFF
- | TRBJ2-3 | TRBV18 | TRBD1 | TGTGCCAGCTCACCGGGGACAGGGGGCCTCACAGATACGCAGTATTTT | CASSPGTGGLTDTQYF
- | TRBJ2-1 | TRBV6-5 | - | TGTGCCAGCAGGGAGAACAGGCCGAACTACAATGAGCAGTTCTTC | CASRENRPNYNEQFF
- | TRBJ2-7 | TRBV28 | TRBD2 | TGTGCCAGCAGGAGGGAGGGGTTACCCTACGAGCAGTACTTC | CASRREGLPYEQYF
once | TRBJ2-2 | TRBV6-5 | TRBD1 | TGTGCCAGCAGACAGGGGGCGGTAAGCACCGGGGAGCTGTTTTTT | CASRQGAVSTGELFF
- | TRBJ2-2 | TRBV11-2 | TRBD1 | TGTGCCAGCAGCTCGCCGTCGTACAGGGGGCCCGGGGAGCTGTTTTTT | CASSSPSYRGPGELFF
- | TRBJ2-1 | TRBV14 | TRBD2 | TGTGCCAGCAGCCAAGATCGAGGACTAGCGGGGGTAAACAATGAGCAGTTCTTC | CASSQDRGLAGVNNEQFF
- | TRBJ1-2 | TRBV28 | - | TGTGCCAGCAGTTTAGCAGGGACAAACTATGGCTACACCTTC | CASSLAGTNYGYTF
- | TRBJ1-1 | TRBV28 | TRBD1 | TGTGCCAGCAGCCAGGGGGTAGCTTTCTTT | CASSQGVAFF
- | TRBJ1-2 | TRBV5-1 | - | TGCGCCAGCAGCTTGGACAGTAACTATGGCTACACCTTC | CASSLDSNYGYTF
- | TRBJ2-7 | TRBV28 | - | TGTGCCAGCAGATCGGCGGCATACGAGCAGTACTTC | CASRSAAYEQYF
- | TRBJ1-2 | TRBV5-1 | TRBD1 | TGCGCCAGCAGCTTGGATGACAGGGCCTTCTATGGCTACACCTTC | CASSLDDRAFYGYTF
- | TRBJ2-5 | TRBV5-5 | - | TGTGCCAGCAGCTTGAACCCGAGCCAAGAGACCCAGTACTTC | CASSLNPSQETQYF